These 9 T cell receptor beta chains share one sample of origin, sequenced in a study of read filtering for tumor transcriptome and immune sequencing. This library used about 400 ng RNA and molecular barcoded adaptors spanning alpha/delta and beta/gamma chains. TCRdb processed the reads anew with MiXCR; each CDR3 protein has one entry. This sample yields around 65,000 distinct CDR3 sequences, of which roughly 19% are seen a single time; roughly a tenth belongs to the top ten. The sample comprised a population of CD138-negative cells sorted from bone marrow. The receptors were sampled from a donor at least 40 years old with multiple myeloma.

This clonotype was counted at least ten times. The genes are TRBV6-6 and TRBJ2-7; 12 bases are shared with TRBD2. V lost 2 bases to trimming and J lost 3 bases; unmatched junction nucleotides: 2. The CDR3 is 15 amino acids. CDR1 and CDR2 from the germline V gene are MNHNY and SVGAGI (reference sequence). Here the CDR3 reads CASSYLAGGYYEQYF. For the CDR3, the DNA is TGTGCCAGCAGTTACCTAGCGGGAGGGTACTACGAGCAGTACTTC.

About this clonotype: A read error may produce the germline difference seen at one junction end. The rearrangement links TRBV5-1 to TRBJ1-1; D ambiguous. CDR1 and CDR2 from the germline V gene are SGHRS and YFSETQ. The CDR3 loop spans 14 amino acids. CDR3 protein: CASSLGRNNSPLPF. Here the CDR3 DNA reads TGCGCCAGCAGCTTGGGACGGAATAATTCACCCCTCCCCTTT.

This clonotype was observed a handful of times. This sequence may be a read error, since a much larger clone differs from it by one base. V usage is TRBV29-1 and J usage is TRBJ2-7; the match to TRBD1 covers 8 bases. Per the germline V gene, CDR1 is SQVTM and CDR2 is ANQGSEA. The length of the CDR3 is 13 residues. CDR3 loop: CSAETGELDERYF. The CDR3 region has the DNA TGCAGCGCAGAGACAGGGGAATTGGACGAGCGGTACTTC.

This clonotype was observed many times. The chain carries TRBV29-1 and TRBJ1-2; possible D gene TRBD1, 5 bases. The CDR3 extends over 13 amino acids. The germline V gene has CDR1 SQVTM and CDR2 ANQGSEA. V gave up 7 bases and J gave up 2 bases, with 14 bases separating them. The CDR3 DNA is TGCAGCGCGGTAATGGACACAAACTATGGCTACACCTTC. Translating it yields CSAVMDTNYGYTF.

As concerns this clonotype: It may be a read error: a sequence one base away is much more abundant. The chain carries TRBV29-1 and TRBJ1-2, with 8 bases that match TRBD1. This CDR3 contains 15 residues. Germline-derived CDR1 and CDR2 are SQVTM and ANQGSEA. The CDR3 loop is CSVARGRDMNYGYSF. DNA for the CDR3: TGCAGCGTAGCCAGGGGGCGCGATATGAACTATGGCTACTCCTTC.

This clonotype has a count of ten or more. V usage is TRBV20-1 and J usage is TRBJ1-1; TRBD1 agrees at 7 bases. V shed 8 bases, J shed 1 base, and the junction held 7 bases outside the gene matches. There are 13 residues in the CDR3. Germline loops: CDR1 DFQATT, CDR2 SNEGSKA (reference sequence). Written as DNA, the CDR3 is TGCAGTACGTCCCGGGACAGGAACACTGAAGCTTTCTTT. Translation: CSTSRDRNTEAFF.

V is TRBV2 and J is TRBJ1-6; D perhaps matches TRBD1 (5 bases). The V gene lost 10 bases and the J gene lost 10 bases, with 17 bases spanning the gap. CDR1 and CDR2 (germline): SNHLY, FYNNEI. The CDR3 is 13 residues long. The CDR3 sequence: CAMSEQGGSPLHF. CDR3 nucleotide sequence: TGTGCCATGAGCGAGCAGGGAGGCTCACCCCTCCACTTT.

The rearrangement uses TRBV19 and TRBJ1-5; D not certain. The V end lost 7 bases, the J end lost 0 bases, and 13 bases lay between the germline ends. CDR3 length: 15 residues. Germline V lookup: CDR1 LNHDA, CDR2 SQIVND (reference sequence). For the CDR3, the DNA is TGTGCCAGTAACCGAGACACGGGTAGCAATCAGCCCCAGCATTTT. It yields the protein CASNRDTGSNQPQHF.

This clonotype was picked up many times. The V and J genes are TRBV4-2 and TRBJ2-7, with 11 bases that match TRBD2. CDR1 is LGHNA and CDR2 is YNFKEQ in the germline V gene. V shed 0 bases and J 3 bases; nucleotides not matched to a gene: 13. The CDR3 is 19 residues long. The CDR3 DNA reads TGTGCCAGCAGCCAAGAAGGACTAGCGGGTTTGGATGGTTTCTACGAGCAGTACTTC. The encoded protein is CASSQEGLAGLDGFYEQYF.